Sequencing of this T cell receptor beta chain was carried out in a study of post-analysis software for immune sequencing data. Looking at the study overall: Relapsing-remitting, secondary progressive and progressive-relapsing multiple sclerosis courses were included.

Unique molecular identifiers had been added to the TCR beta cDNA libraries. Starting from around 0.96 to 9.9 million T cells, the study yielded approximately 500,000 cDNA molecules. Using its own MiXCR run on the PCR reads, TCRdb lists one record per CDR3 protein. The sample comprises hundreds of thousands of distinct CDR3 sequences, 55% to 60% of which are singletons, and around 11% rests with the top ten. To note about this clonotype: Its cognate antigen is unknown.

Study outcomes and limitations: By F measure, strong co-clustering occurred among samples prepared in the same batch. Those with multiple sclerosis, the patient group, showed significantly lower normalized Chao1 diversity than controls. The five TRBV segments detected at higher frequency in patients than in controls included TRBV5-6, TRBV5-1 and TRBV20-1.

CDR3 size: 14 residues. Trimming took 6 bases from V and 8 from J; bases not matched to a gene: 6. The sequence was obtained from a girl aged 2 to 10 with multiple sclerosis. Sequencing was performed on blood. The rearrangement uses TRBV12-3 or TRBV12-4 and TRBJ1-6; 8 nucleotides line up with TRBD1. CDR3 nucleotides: TGTGCCAGCAGCGCTACAGGGGGTGATTCACCCCTCCACTTT. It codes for CASSATGGDSPLHF.